This T cell receptor beta chain stems from a study of response to subunit inactivated influenza vaccine. Whole-study findings and limits: That few new T cells are recruited by each seasonal influenza vaccination was the authors' suggestion.

Each CDR3 protein gets one entry after TCRdb re-called the RT-PCR reads with MiXCR. In the table there are under 800,000 distinct CDR3 sequences, roughly 13% of which are singletons. Trimming cost V 4 bases and J 1 base; bases outside gene matches: 10. This CDR3 is 17 amino acids long. Germline V lookup: CDR1 SGHRS, CDR2 YFSETQ. Note on this clonotype: Its antigen is not known.

The specimen comprised PBMCs from blood, sampled approximately 15 days before vaccination. The TCR originated in a man in his fifties or sixties who received an inactivated influenza vaccine. This rearrangement joins TRBV5-1 to TRBJ1-4, with 7 bases that match TRBD1. CDR3 region: CASSHRTGGGTNEKLFF. The CDR3, as DNA: TGCGCCAGCAGCCACCGGACAGGAGGGGGAACTAATGAAAAACTGTTTTTT.